The clone carrying this T cell receptor (beta chain) has more than one count but fewer than ten. TCRdb used MiXCR to reprocess the 5' RACE reads, holding one entry per CDR3 protein. Here the sample spans around 110,000 distinct CDR3 sequences, 9% to 15% being singletons. These data are taken from a study of spatial heterogeneity in lung cancer. The germline CDR1 and CDR2 sequences are SGDLS and YYNGEE. V lost 3 bases to trimming and J lost 3 bases; unmatched junction nucleotides: 5. The CDR3 length is 15 residues. As to time point: blood at routine non-recurrence follow-up after resection. Researchers sequenced whole RNA taken from tumor, nontumor lung or frozen PBMC without sorting.

The sequenced sample was PBMCs, obtained at follow-up. The receptor's source is a male donor with early-stage non-small cell lung cancer. V is TRBV9 and J is TRBJ2-7, with TRBD1 matching over 11 bases. The CDR3: CASSEAGTGGYEQYF. DNA for the CDR3: TGTGCCAGCAGCGAGGCCGGGACAGGGGGCTACGAGCAGTACTTC.